The 12 T cell receptor beta chains below come from one sample, sequenced in a study of cytomegalovirus exposure and HLA in healthy donors. This PCR relied on a set of 60 Vbeta primers and 13 Jbeta primers. The table came from immunoSEQ multiplex PCR; TCRdb's copy has only in-frame clones and leaves some out. The repertoire holds 150,000 to 200,000 clones, with about 79% as singletons. Sequenced input: PBMCs. These receptor sequences come from a middle-aged man in good health and CMV-seropositive.

This clone was recorded once. V gene TRBV28 combines with J gene TRBJ2-7; 10 bases match TRBD2. Germline values: CDR1 MDHEN, CDR2 SYDVKM. The J segment lost 3 bases and the V segment lost 6 bases, leaving 2 bases of the junction unmatched. There are 13 residues in the CDR3. The CDR3 coding sequence is TGTGCCAGCAGCCTAGCGGGGGTCTACGAGCAGTACGTC. It specifies CASSLAGVYEQYV.

This clone has only a few counts. This chain links TRBV6-1 with TRBJ1-6; possible D gene TRBD1, 6 bases. The length of the CDR3 is 13 residues. Trimming took 10 bases from V and 5 from J, leaving 12 bases between them. Germline CDR1 MNHNS, CDR2 SASEGT. The CDR3 nucleotides read TGTGCCACCCGGACAGATGATAATTCACCCCTCCACTTT. Residues: CATRTDDNSPLHF.

The J gene is TRBJ1-2, the V gene TRBV5-4, with D tentatively TRBD1 (6 bases). Germline V gene lookup returns CDR1 SGHNT and CDR2 YYREEE (reference sequence). V was cut by 2 bases and J by 4 bases, with 18 bases left in between. There are 16 residues in the CDR3. CDR3 in amino acids: CASSFQTGADFYGYTF. CDR3 DNA: TGTGCCAGCAGCTTTCAGACAGGCGCCGATTTCTATGGCTACACCTTC.

CDR3 in DNA: TGTGCCAGCAGACCCGGGACTAGCGGTTTCTATGAGCAGTTCTTC. Translating gives CASRPGTSGFYEQFF. This rearrangement joins TRBV5-4 to TRBJ2-1; 11 bases line up with TRBD2. The CDR3 runs 15 residues. The J segment lost 8 bases and the V segment lost 5 bases, leaving 9 bases of the junction unmatched. Per the germline V gene, CDR1 is SGHNT and CDR2 is YYREEE (reference sequence).

The chain combines TRBV19 with TRBJ2-6; D not resolved. This CDR3 spans 14 amino acids. V shed 5 bases and J shed 0 bases, with 5 bases lying between them. Germline CDR1 reads LNHDA; CDR2 reads SQIVND (reference sequence). CDR3 region: CASSHSSGANVLTF. As DNA, the CDR3 is TGTGCCAGTAGTCACAGCTCTGGGGCCAACGTCCTGACTTTC. Full variable domain (rest looked up from reference TRBV19 and TRBJ2-6): DGGITQSPKYLFRKEGQNVTLSCEQNLNHDAMYWYRQDPGQGLRLIYYSQIVNDFQKGDIAEGYSVSREKKESFPLTVTSAQKNPTAFYLCASSHSSGANVLTFGAGSRLTVL.

The chain joins TRBV5-3 to TRBJ1-1; 10 nucleotides match TRBD1. Being an ORF, TRBV5-3 has a function that is uncertain. J lost 1 base, V lost 4 bases, and 7 bases had no gene match. This CDR3 is built from 16 residues. The CDR3 protein is CARSQGQGEANTEAFF. CDR3 DNA: TGTGCCAGAAGCCAAGGACAGGGGGAGGCGAACACTGAAGCTTTCTTT.

This chain uses TRBV7-7 with TRBJ2-5; 11 positions match TRBD2. Germline trimming cut 4 bases from V and 2 bases from J; bases unmatched to any gene: 3. Germline values: CDR1 SSHAT, CDR2 FNYEAQ (reference sequence). This CDR3 region has 15 residues. The CDR3 nucleotides read TGTGCCAGCAGCTACACTAGCGGGGGACAAGAGACCCAGTACTTC. This translates into CASSYTSGGQETQYF.

The V gene is TRBV5-4, the J gene TRBJ2-5; 10 bases line up with TRBD2. The end of the DNA is better explained by TRBJ2-7, so the J call may be wrong. Germline V CDR1 and CDR2: SGHNT, YYREEE (reference sequence). The CDR3 loop spans 16 amino acids. The CDR3, as DNA: TGTGCCAGCAGCTTCTCCGGGACTAGCGTCCTCTACGAGCAGTACTTC. Translation gives CASSFSGTSVLYEQYF.

As to this clone: The identical CDR3 is also encoded by other nucleotide sequences in the sample. The chain has TRBV15 and TRBJ2-5; the match to TRBD2 covers 9 bases. This CDR3 spans 14 amino acids. J gave up 4 bases and V 5 bases, and 5 bases lay outside the gene matches. The germline V gene encodes CDR1 LNHNV and CDR2 YYDKDF (reference sequence). The chain's CDR3 is CATSLRGGGETQYF. The CDR3 coding sequence is TGTGCCACCAGCTTGCGGGGGGGCGGAGAGACCCAGTACTTC.

The chain recombines TRBV5-1 with TRBJ2-1, with 10 bases matching TRBD2. The CDR3 consists of 15 residues. V gave up 0 bases and J gave up 9 bases; unmatched junction bases: 6. Germline CDR1 and CDR2: SGHRS and YFSETQ. In DNA form, the CDR3 reads TGCGCCAGCAGCTTGGAAGCGGGGGGGAGTGGTGAGCAGTTCTTC. Protein sequence: CASSLEAGGSGEQFF.

This chain uses TRBV7-2 with TRBJ2-1; 10 bases fit TRBD2. The CDR3 spans 15 residues. Trimming at V came to 5 bases and at J to 4 bases, leaving 5 bases not matched to a gene. Germline lookup yields CDR1 SGHTA and CDR2 FQGNSA. The CDR3 here is CASSRALAGYNEQFF. The CDR3 DNA sequence: TGTGCCAGCAGCCGAGCACTAGCGGGGTACAATGAGCAGTTCTTC.

The CDR3 DNA is TGTGCCAGCAGCTTAGGGGCGGGACAGGCTAACACTGAAGCTTTCTTT. This encodes CASSLGAGQANTEAFF. This chain connects TRBV7-9 to TRBJ1-1; TRBD1 agrees at 8 bases. The germline CDR1 and CDR2 sequences are SEHNR and FQNEAQ (reference sequence). There are 16 residues in the CDR3. With V trimmed by 1 base and J by 2 bases, 6 bases remained unmatched.